The text below deals with one T cell receptor (beta chain). What it binds is not known. The sample belongs to a study of shared clonotypes between healthy human individuals. It was CD45RO-negative cells, positively selected for CCR7, that made up naive CD8 cells, with terminally differentiated effector memory CD45RA+ cells excluded. Germline loops: CDR1 SGHTA, CDR2 FQGNSA. Losses at the gene ends were 5 bases for V and 6 bases for J; bases not matched to a gene: 4. This CDR3 is built from 14 residues. Method: immunoSEQ multiplex PCR; TCRdb's copy keeps in-frame clones and lacks some. This sample yields around 1.9 million clones, of which just over 90% are seen a single time; under 2% belongs to the top ten. Notes on the study in general: The study found roughly 5.3% of naive CD4 clonotypes shared across four donors. Investigators expected sequencing depth to affect clonotype sharing among donors. Generally, naive subsets came out with larger estimated richness than memory subsets. Clonotypes shared by all four sorted-subset donors had higher generation probabilities than non-shared clonotypes.

Input material: naive CD8+ T cells from PBMCs. The source is a man younger than 30 in good health. Some clones in this sample may be carry-over from other donors' samples. The V call is TRBV7-2, the J call TRBJ2-2, with 9 bases fitting TRBD2. The CDR3 protein is CASSGREGPGELFF. DNA of the CDR3: TGTGCCAGCAGCGGGCGGGAGGGACCCGGGGAGCTGTTTTTT.